The rows below give T cell receptor beta chains drawn from one sample of a study of T cell responses to AZD1222 COVID-19 vaccine. The repertoire was sequenced with immunoSEQ multiplex PCR; TCRdb's copy has only in-frame clones and lacks some. The repertoire consists of 94,000 or so clones, with 85% to 90% occurring once and the leading ten covering approximately 30%. Sequenced here: peripheral blood, sampled on day 0 of AZD1222 vaccination. These receptors were collected from an adult in good health. The conserved cysteine and the conserved F or W are not part of the CDR3 here. The order of the fields is J gene, V gene, CDR3 protein.

TRBJ1-1 | TRBV28 | ASSSSGQWNTEAF
TRBJ2-7 | TRBV6-5 | ASSYSLGSSYEQY
TRBJ1-2 | TRBV5-1 | ASSLWVESYGYT
TRBJ1-5 | TRBV24-1 | ATSEGGAGQPQH
TRBJ1-1 | TRBV5-5 | ASSFDSQNTEAF
TRBJ1-5 | TRBV27 | ASSLVAYNQPQH
TRBJ1-2 | TRBV5-1 | ASSWDSPRRYGYT
TRBJ2-7 | TRBV5-6 | ASNLIPGAEQY
TRBJ2-7 | TRBV6-2/TRBV6-3 | ASSSLNGRDYEQY
TRBJ2-2 | TRBV7-3 | ASSLTGGVNTGELF
TRBJ1-1 | TRBV7-2 | ASSLQLREAF
TRBJ2-1 | TRBV4-3 | ASSQDPSGNYNEQF
TRBJ2-7 | TRBV11-3 | ASSLVGDSYEQY
TRBJ1-4 | TRBV19 | ASSIGGQGRLMAQLF
TRBJ2-1 | TRBV6-2/TRBV6-3 | ASSFAGGNEQF
TRBJ1-1 | TRBV5-1 | ASSFESFGSTEAF
TRBJ1-1 | TRBV7-2 | ASSLRGGLNTEAF
TRBJ2-2 | TRBV7-3 | ASSTSTGRFPGELF
TRBJ2-7 | TRBV19 | ASTRGADAYEQY
TRBJ2-7 | TRBV7-9 | ASSSSGYEQY
TRBJ2-2 | TRBV2 | ASNLAGGHTGELF
TRBJ2-5 | TRBV5-5 | ASSRTGTEETQY
TRBJ1-2 | TRBV12-2 | ASRLRGQNYGYT
TRBJ2-7 | TRBV12-3/TRBV12-4 | ASRPGGSYEQY
TRBJ2-3 | TRBV12-3/TRBV12-4 | AAGAGHTDTQY
TRBJ1-5 | TRBV2 | ASSVVQGGNQPQH
TRBJ2-7 | TRBV27 | ASRGAGRSYEQY
TRBJ2-7 | TRBV7-9 | ASSLVFGTSTYEQY
TRBJ1-1 | TRBV10-3 | AIEMRATEAF
TRBJ1-4 | TRBV7-2 | ASSSPGTDNEKLF
TRBJ1-5 | TRBV9 | ASSATWAGQPQH
TRBJ1-1 | TRBV15 | ATSRGLDRGRVNTEAF
TRBJ2-7 | TRBV28 | ASSRPIRGNEQY
TRBJ1-1 | TRBV5-1 | ASSLQGASTEAF
TRBJ1-1 | TRBV27 | ASSTRRNTEAF
TRBJ2-7 | TRBV9 | ASSGPGLREEQY
TRBJ2-2 | TRBV19 | ASSIVGTSNTGELF
TRBJ1-6 | TRBV4-1 | ASSRQGPNSPLH
TRBJ1-5 | TRBV19 | ASTYGADNQPQH